These 2 T cell receptor beta chains originate from one sample sequenced in a study of blood T cell repertoires in COVID-19. TCRdb keeps only in-frame clones here, not all; method: immunoSEQ multiplex PCR. Among roughly 120,000 clones listed, 84% were seen once. Sequenced input: peripheral blood. These receptors were obtained from a woman aged 55-70 years with acute or convalescent COVID-19.

In its sample, this clone was seen once. This chain links TRBV10-2 with TRBJ2-7; 8 nucleotides line up with TRBD1. The CDR3 covers 13 residues. V shed 7 bases, J shed 6 bases, and the junction held 8 bases outside the gene matches. CDR1 and CDR2 (germline): WSHSY, SAAADI. The CDR3 DNA reads as TGCGCCAGCAAAGGGACAGGACGGAGCGAGCAGTACTTC. Translating gives CASKGTGRSEQYF.

V usage is TRBV19 and J usage is TRBJ1-1; D possibly corresponds to TRBD1 (6 bases). The germline CDR1 and CDR2 sequences are LNHDA and SQIVND (reference sequence). Trimming stripped 3 bases from V and 3 bases from J, with 14 bases between. The CDR3 contains 15 residues. The CDR3 here is CASSISQGGYTEAFF. CDR3 nucleotide sequence: TGTGCCAGTAGTATTTCACAGGGCGGCTACACTGAAGCTTTCTTT.